These T cell receptor beta chains were read from a single sample in a study of blood T cell repertoires in COVID-19. The data were produced by immunoSEQ multiplex PCR, yet TCRdb's version contains in-frame clones alone and is incomplete. The data contain approximately 470,000 clones, about nine tenths of them singletons. Sequencing input: PBMCs or T cells enriched from blood (not recorded which). The receptors here all came from a woman aged 18 to 35 who had recovered from COVID-19. Each CDR3 is given with its conserved first and last residue. D genes are given only for firm matches. The size of a clone is reported for some rows only, either as once, few or many, or as a class for expanded clones.

>TRBV12-3/TRBV12-4|-|TRBJ2-5|-
TGTGCCAGCAGTTTACAGGGGAGGGGGACCCAGTACTTC
CASSLQGRGTQYF
>TRBV5-8|TRBD1|TRBJ1-1|-
TGTGCCAGCAGACCGGACAGGGTCGTAACCTTT
CASRPDRVVTF
>TRBV2|-|TRBJ1-1|-
TGTGCCAGCAAAGCAGGGGACACTGAAGCTTTCTTT
CASKAGDTEAFF
>TRBV19|TRBD2|TRBJ2-2|once
TGTGCCAGTAGTATAAGCCTAGCGGGTCGCACCGGGGAGCTGTTTTTT
CASSISLAGRTGELFF
>TRBV6-5|-|TRBJ1-5|-
TGTGCCAGCAGGAAGGGGGGGGCGAACAATCAGCCCCAGCATTTT
CASRKGGANNQPQHF
>TRBV18|-|TRBJ2-7|-
TGTGCCAGCTCACCCTTTGGGGACAACACCTACGAGCAGTACTTC
CASSPFGDNTYEQYF
>TRBV10-3|TRBD2|TRBJ2-5|-
TGTGCCATCAGTGAGACTAGCGGGGGGGCTTCAGAGACCCAGTACTTC
CAISETSGGASETQYF
>TRBV4-2|-|TRBJ2-7|-
TGTGCCAGCAGCCTGGGACTTGATTCCTACGAGCAGTACTTC
CASSLGLDSYEQYF
>TRBV10-1|-|TRBJ2-1|-
TGCGCCAGCAGTAACACAGGGCTCAATGAGCAGTTCTTC
CASSNTGLNEQFF
>TRBV2|-|TRBJ2-7|-
TGTGCCAGCAGTGAAGCGCTTCTGGGAGGCTGGGTCCGCGAGCAGTACTTC
CASSEALLGGWVREQYF
>TRBV2|TRBD2|TRBJ2-5|-
TGTGCCAGTGAAGGGGCGGGACTAGCGTCGGAGACCCAGTACTTC
CASEGAGLASETQYF
>TRBV5-4|-|TRBJ1-2|-
TGTGCCAGCAGCTCACTACAAATCTATGGCTACACCTTC
CASSSLQIYGYTF
>TRBV12-3/TRBV12-4|TRBD1|TRBJ1-1|few
TGTGCCAGCAGACTGACAGGGAGGGCTTTCTTT
CASRLTGRAFF
>TRBV12-3/TRBV12-4|-|TRBJ2-1|few
TGTGCCAGCAGATCATCGGACTGGCCAGAGCAGTTCTTC
CASRSSDWPEQFF
>TRBV15|-|TRBJ1-1|-
TGTGCCACCAGCAGAGAAGTAGGGGCGGAATTTAACACTGAAGCTTTCTTT
CATSREVGAEFNTEAFF
>TRBV7-9|-|TRBJ1-5|-
TGTGCCAGCAGCCCCGGTGGGCCCCAGCATTTT
CASSPGGPQHF
>TRBV19|-|TRBJ2-1|-
TGTGCCAGTAGTCCGGGGCCGGGGGATGAGCAGTTCTTC
CASSPGPGDEQFF
>TRBV11-1|TRBD1|TRBJ2-2|-
TGTGCCAGCTCCCGGGACAGCTCCACCGGGGAGCTGTTTTTT
CASSRDSSTGELFF
>TRBV7-9|TRBD2|TRBJ2-3|-
TGTGCCAGCAGCTTAGTACTAGCGGGGCGCACAGATACGCAGTATTTT
CASSLVLAGRTDTQYF
>TRBV5-6|TRBD1|TRBJ1-4|few
TGTGCCAGCAGCATATCTGGACAGGGGAGGAGTGAAAAACTGTTTTTT
CASSISGQGRSEKLFF
>TRBV19|-|TRBJ1-3|-
TGTGCCAGTAGTATCGCGGGCCAGGACTCTGGAAACACCATATATTTT
CASSIAGQDSGNTIYF
>TRBV27|-|TRBJ1-1|-
TGTGCCAGCAGTTCATATACAGGGTTAAACACTGAAGCTTTCTTT
CASSSYTGLNTEAFF
>TRBV5-6|TRBD1|TRBJ1-2|-
TGTGCCAGCAGCCTTTCAGGGGGGTATCACTATGGCTACACCTTC
CASSLSGGYHYGYTF
>TRBV5-4|TRBD1|TRBJ1-2|few
TGTGCCAGCAGCTCCTCAACCTTAGGGGGCTCAATCCATGGCTACACCTTC
CASSSSTLGGSIHGYTF
>TRBV11-1|-|TRBJ1-1|-
TGTGCCAGCAGCTCCGGGACACAGAACACTGAAGCTTTCTTT
CASSSGTQNTEAFF
>TRBV5-1|-|TRBJ1-6|-
TGCGCCAGCAGCTCTTCTAGCTGGACTTATAATTCACCCCTCCACTTT
CASSSSSWTYNSPLHF
>TRBV15|TRBD1|TRBJ1-4|-
TGTGCCACCGGTCACAGGGGCGGTAATGAAAAACTGTTTTTT
CATGHRGGNEKLFF
>TRBV5-1|-|TRBJ2-5|-
TGCGCCAGCAGCTTGGCTGGGACTCTGCGAGAGACCCAGTACTTC
CASSLAGTLRETQYF
>TRBV7-9|-|TRBJ1-6|-
TGTGCCAGCAGCCCGACAGTGAATAATTCACCCCTCCACTTT
CASSPTVNNSPLHF
>TRBV28|TRBD1|TRBJ1-2|-
TGTGCCAGCGGAGGACAGGGCCACTATGGCTACACCTTC
CASGGQGHYGYTF
>TRBV12-3/TRBV12-4|-|TRBJ1-5|-
TGTGCCAGCAGTTTTCTCGGGGGGCCCCAGCATTTT
CASSFLGGPQHF
>TRBV13|TRBD2|TRBJ2-5|-
TGTGCCAGCAGCTCCGGGGGGGCCGGTGAGACCCAGTACTTC
CASSSGGAGETQYF
>TRBV11-2|TRBD1|TRBJ2-1|-
TGTGCCAGCAGACAACCGGGACAGAAGGACAATGAGCAGTTCTTC
CASRQPGQKDNEQFF
>TRBV7-3|TRBD2|TRBJ2-3|-
TGTGCCAGCAGCTGGCGGGGACTAGCATCCGATACGCAGTATTTT
CASSWRGLASDTQYF
>TRBV30|-|TRBJ2-2|-
TGTGCCTGGGCAACAGGCCCTACTTCCGGGGAGCTGTTTTTT
CAWATGPTSGELFF
>TRBV29-1|-|TRBJ1-2|-
TGCAGCGTTGTCACCGGGGGCTACACCTTC
CSVVTGGYTF
>TRBV13|TRBD2|TRBJ2-7|once
TGTGCCAGCAGCTTAGGTACTAGCGTGTTGGAGCAGTACTTC
CASSLGTSVLEQYF
>TRBV4-1|-|TRBJ2-3|once
TGCGCCAGCAGTCAGACCGGGCCGGGATCCCAGTATTTT
CASSQTGPGSQYF
>TRBV30|-|TRBJ2-2|-
TGTGCCTGGACTAGGGCAGGGGCCACCGGGGAGCTGTTTTTT
CAWTRAGATGELFF
>TRBV6-5|-|TRBJ1-2|-
TGTGCCAGCTCGGGAGAGGGCTATGGCTACACCTTC
CASSGEGYGYTF
>TRBV2|-|TRBJ1-4|-
TGTGCCAGCAGCCCTCACTTAGGGGCGGGGGAAAAACTGTTTTTT
CASSPHLGAGEKLFF
>TRBV5-1|-|TRBJ2-5|-
TGCGCCAGCAACTTCGGTGGCGGGGTGGAGGCCCAGTACTTC
CASNFGGGVEAQYF
>TRBV5-1|TRBD1|TRBJ2-3|-
TGCGCCAGCAGCCCGAGAGGGACAGGGGGGACAGATACGCAGTATTTT
CASSPRGTGGTDTQYF
>TRBV28|TRBD1|TRBJ1-6|-
TGTGCCAGCAGTTTAGAGGGTCAGGGGGCTTCGGGATCACCCCTCCACTTT
CASSLEGQGASGSPLHF
>TRBV3-1/TRBV3-2|-|TRBJ2-1|-
TGTGCCAGCAGCCAGGACACTATAGACTACAATGAGCAGTTCTTC
CASSQDTIDYNEQFF
>TRBV5-1|-|TRBJ1-1|-
TGCGCCAGCCTCCCTATAACAGGGTTGGGGACTGAAGCTTTCTTT
CASLPITGLGTEAFF
>TRBV19|-|TRBJ2-1|-
TGTGCCAGTAGTATGGGGGGAAGGGTCAATGAGCAGTTCTTC
CASSMGGRVNEQFF
>TRBV4-1|-|TRBJ1-3|-
TGCGCCAGCAGCCCGCAGGGATGGGGAAACACCATATATTTT
CASSPQGWGNTIYF
>TRBV9|-|TRBJ1-2|-
TGTGCCAGCAGCGTAGGTGGGGGGTACTATGGCTACACCTTC
CASSVGGGYYGYTF
>TRBV7-2|TRBD1|TRBJ2-3|-
TGTGCCAGCAGCTACATCGGGACAGGCACGCAGTATTTT
CASSYIGTGTQYF
>TRBV27|-|TRBJ1-1|-
TGTGCCAGCAGTTGGGGCAGGGCTAACACTGAAGCTTTCTTT
CASSWGRANTEAFF
>TRBV6-5|-|TRBJ1-1|-
TGTGCCAGCAGTTACGGGCAGGATGAAGCTTTCTTT
CASSYGQDEAFF
>TRBV5-6|-|TRBJ2-1|-
TGTGCCAGCAGCTTTTCTAGCGCTCCCTACAATGAGCAGTTCTTC
CASSFSSAPYNEQFF
>TRBV30|-|TRBJ1-4|-
TGTGCCTGGGGGAGGGGGGGGAGTGAAAAACTGTTTTTT
CAWGRGGSEKLFF
>TRBV18|-|TRBJ1-5|-
TGTGCCAGCTCACCAGGGGGGGATCAGCCCCAGCATTTT
CASSPGGDQPQHF